This T cell receptor beta chain originates from a study of blood T cells in healthy people across ages. Whole-study results and caveats: Fewer expanded clones and more diversity marked long-lived versus aged donors. It was found that TCR beta diversity correlated strongly with the percentage of naive T cells.

Germline lookup yields CDR1 MNHEY and CDR2 SVGAGI. Losses at the gene ends were 6 bases for V and 9 bases for J; bases not matched to a gene: 7. The length of the CDR3 is 12 residues. To note about this clonotype: No antigen is known for it.

The use of a sample-barcoded 5' primer and a J-beta primer mix characterized a second PCR of about 7 to 12 cycles. A single record per CDR3 protein comes from TCRdb applying MiXCR to the 5' RACE reads. The table has approximately 780,000 distinct CDR3 sequences, roughly 24% seen once. The same specimen was also included in a second study, on T cells of mothers and their children. In that study: The study found thymic selection shapes TCR recombination output similarly in related and unrelated pairs. Slightly, though not significantly, more overlap was seen in related than in unrelated mother-child pairs.

V gene TRBV6-5 combines with J gene TRBJ1-1; TRBD1 matches at 7 bases. Sequences were obtained from blood. This TCR was recovered from a boy between 10 and 17 years old in good health. CDR3 in DNA: TGTGCCAGCAGCTTAGACAGGGTGCAAGCTTTCTTT. Translation gives CASSLDRVQAFF.